The entry below describes one T cell receptor (beta chain). The sample contains more than one DNA sequence encoding this CDR3. The data are from a study of technical replicates of blood from a handful of donors. Measured with immunoSEQ multiplex PCR; TCRdb has only the in-frame clones, and not every one. The sample yields tens of thousands of clones, 95% to 97% seen once. This CDR3 is built from 14 residues. Germline-derived CDR1 and CDR2 are MGHDK and SYGVNS. Trimming removed 2 bases from V and 3 bases from J; junction bases left unmatched: 1. What was sequenced was T cells isolated from PBMCs. The J gene is TRBJ2-7, the V gene TRBV25-1, with TRBD1 matching 10 bases. The sequence derives from a human donor in good health. The CDR3 region has the DNA TGTGCCAGCAGTGAAGGGACAGGGGACTACGAGCAGTACTTC. It specifies CASSEGTGDYEQYF.